This T cell receptor (beta chain) was documented in a study of blood T cells in healthy people across ages. Broader study findings: A roughly linear age-dependent decrease characterized TCR beta diversity per million T cells. Unsorted PBMCs prevented conclusive naive versus antigen-experienced comparison.

Together with a sample-barcoded 5' primer, a J-beta primer mix was included in a second PCR lasting about 6 to 11 cycles. TCRdb passed the 5' RACE reads through MiXCR, listing each CDR3 protein once. Here the sample spans about 1.4 million distinct CDR3 sequences, 55% to 75% being singletons. The CDR3 has 14 residues. V gave up 7 bases and J gave up 2 bases, with 14 bases separating them. CDR1 is MDHEN, CDR2 SYDVKM, per germline. Of note for this clonotype: No antigen is known for it.

This clonotype originated in a man between 18 and 29 years old in good health. What was sequenced was blood. The chain employs TRBV28 and TRBJ1-2, with D perhaps matching TRBD1 (5 bases). Here the CDR3 reads CASIEGTRNYGYTF. CDR3 DNA: TGTGCCAGCATCGAGGGGACCCGGAACTATGGCTACACCTTC.